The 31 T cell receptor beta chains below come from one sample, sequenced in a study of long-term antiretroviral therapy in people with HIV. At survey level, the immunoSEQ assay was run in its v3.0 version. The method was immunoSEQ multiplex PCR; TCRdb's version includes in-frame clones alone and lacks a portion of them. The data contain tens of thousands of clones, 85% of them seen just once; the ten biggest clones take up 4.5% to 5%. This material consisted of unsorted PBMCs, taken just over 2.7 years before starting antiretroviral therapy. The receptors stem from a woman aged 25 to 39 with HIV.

This chain's CDR3 is CASSLAGWNSGNTIYF. The CDR3, as DNA: TGTGCCAGCAGCCTAGCGGGTTGGAACTCTGGAAACACCATATATTTT. The chain joins TRBV5-6 to TRBJ1-3; unclear D gene. This CDR3 is built from 16 residues. V was trimmed by 4 bases and J by 0 bases, leaving 14 bases between them. Germline lookup yields CDR1 SGHDT and CDR2 YYEEEE. Based on the CDR3 plus reference TRBV5-6 and TRBJ1-3, the full variable domain is DAGVTQSPTHLIKTRGQQVTLRCSPKSGHDTVSWYQQALGQGPQFIFQYYEEEERQRGNFPDRFSGHQFPNYSSELNVNALLLGDSALYLCASSLAGWNSGNTIYFGEGSWLTVV.

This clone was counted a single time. The CDR3 nucleotides are TGTGCCAGCAGCACGCGGACAGGTGCCCCGCTGATGGGCTACACCTTC. It specifies CASSTRTGAPLMGYTF. The chain couples TRBV11-1 to TRBJ1-2, with 7 bases aligning to TRBD1. This CDR3 has 16 amino acids. V was pared by 5 bases and J by 8 bases, with 17 bases of the junction left unmatched. The V gene's germline CDR1 is SGHAT and CDR2 FQDESV (reference sequence). Full variable domain (rest looked up from reference TRBV11-1 and TRBJ1-2): EAEVAQSPRYKITEKSQAVAFWCDPISGHATLYWYRQILGQGPELLVQFQDESVVDDSQLPKDRFSAERLKGVDSTLKIQPAELGDSAMYLCASSTRTGAPLMGYTFGSGTRLTVV.

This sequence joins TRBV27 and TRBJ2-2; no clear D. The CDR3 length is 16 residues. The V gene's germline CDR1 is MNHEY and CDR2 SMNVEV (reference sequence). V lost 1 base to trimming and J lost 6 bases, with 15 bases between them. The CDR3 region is CASSLYPRTLPGELFF. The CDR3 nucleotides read TGTGCCAGCAGTTTATATCCTCGTACCTTGCCCGGGGAGCTGTTTTTT.

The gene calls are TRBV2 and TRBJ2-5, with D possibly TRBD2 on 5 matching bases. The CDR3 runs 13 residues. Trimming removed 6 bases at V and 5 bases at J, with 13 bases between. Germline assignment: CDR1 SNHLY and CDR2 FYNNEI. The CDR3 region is CASREHTGETQYF. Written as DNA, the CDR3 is TGTGCCAGCAGGGAACACACGGGGGAGACCCAGTACTTC.

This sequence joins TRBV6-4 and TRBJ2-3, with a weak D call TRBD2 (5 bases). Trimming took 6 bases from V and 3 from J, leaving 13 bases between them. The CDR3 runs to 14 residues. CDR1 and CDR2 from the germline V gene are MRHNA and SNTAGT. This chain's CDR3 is CASRKDGETDTQYF. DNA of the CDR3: TGTGCCAGCAGGAAGGACGGGGAAACAGATACGCAGTATTTT.

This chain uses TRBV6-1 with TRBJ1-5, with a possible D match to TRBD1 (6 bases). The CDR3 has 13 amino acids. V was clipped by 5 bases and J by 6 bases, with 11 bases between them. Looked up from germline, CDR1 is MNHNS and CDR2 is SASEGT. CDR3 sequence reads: CASSHEGGQPQHF. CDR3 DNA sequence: TGTGCCAGCAGTCACGAGGGGGGTCAGCCCCAGCATTTT.

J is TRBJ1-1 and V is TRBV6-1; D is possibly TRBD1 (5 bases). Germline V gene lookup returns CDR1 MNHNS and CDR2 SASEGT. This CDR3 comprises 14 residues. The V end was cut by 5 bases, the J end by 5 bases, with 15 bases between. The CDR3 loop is CASSPHRIGTEAFF. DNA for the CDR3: TGTGCCAGCAGTCCTCACAGGATAGGGACTGAAGCTTTCTTT.

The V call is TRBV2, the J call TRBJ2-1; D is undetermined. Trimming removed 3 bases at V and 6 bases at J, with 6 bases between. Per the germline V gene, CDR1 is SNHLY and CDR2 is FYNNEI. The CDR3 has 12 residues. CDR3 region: CASSDTINEQFF. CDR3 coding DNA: TGTGCCAGCAGTGACACCATCAATGAGCAGTTCTTC.

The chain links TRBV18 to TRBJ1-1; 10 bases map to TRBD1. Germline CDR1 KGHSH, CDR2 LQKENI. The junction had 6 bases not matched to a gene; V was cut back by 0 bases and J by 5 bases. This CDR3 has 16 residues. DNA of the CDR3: TGTGCCAGCTCACCACCGACAGGGGGCAGGAAAACTGAAGCTTTCTTT. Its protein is CASSPPTGGRKTEAFF.

CDR3 region: CASALSREQPQHF. The CDR3 DNA sequence: TGTGCCAGTGCCCTTAGCCGGGAGCAGCCCCAGCATTTT. This chain joins TRBV19 and TRBJ1-5; D gene ambiguous. Per germline, CDR1 LNHDA and CDR2 SQIVND (reference sequence). The V gene lost 8 bases and the J gene lost 7 bases, with 15 bases spanning the gap. The CDR3 is 13 amino acids.

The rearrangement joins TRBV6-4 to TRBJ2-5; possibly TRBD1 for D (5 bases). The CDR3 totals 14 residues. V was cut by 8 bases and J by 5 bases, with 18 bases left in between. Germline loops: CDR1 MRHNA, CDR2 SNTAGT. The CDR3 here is CASPARAPGETQYF. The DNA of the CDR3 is TGTGCCAGCCCCGCCCGGGCACCAGGGGAGACCCAGTACTTC.

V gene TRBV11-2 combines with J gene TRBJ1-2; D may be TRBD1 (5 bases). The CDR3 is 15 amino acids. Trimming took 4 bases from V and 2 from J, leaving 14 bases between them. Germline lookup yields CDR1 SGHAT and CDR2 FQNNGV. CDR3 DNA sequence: TGTGCCAGCAGCTACCCCTCGCAGGGAAACTATGGCTACACCTTC. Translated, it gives CASSYPSQGNYGYTF.

The CDR3 loop is CASSPTAGWSSYNEQFF. CDR3 coding DNA: TGTGCCAGCTCACCCACCGCGGGGTGGAGCTCCTACAATGAGCAGTTCTTC. The chain has TRBV18 and TRBJ2-1; TRBD2 might be the D (6 bases). The CDR3 spans 17 residues. The V and J ends lost 3 bases and 0 bases respectively, with 15 bases between them. Germline V gene lookup returns CDR1 KGHSH and CDR2 LQKENI.

In DNA form, the CDR3 reads TGTGCCAGTACCCTATGGGGCCGCCATTACGAGCAGTACGTC. It yields the protein CASTLWGRHYEQYV. The chain combines TRBV19 with TRBJ2-7; D is possibly TRBD1 (5 bases). CDR3 size: 14 residues. Trimming took off 7 bases at V and 4 bases at J, with 17 bases between the two ends. CDR1 and CDR2 from the germline V gene are LNHDA and SQIVND (reference sequence).

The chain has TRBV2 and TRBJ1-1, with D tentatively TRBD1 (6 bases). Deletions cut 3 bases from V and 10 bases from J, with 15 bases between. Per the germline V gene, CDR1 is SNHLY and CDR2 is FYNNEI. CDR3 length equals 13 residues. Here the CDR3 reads CASSDPGAKGAFF. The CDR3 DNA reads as TGTGCCAGCAGTGACCCGGGGGCCAAGGGAGCTTTCTTT.

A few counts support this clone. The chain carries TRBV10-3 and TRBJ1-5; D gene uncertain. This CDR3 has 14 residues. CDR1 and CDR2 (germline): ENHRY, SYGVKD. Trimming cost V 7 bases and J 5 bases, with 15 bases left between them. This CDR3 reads CAIKGFGSDQPQHF. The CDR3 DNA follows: TGTGCCATCAAAGGGTTCGGTTCAGATCAGCCCCAGCATTTT.

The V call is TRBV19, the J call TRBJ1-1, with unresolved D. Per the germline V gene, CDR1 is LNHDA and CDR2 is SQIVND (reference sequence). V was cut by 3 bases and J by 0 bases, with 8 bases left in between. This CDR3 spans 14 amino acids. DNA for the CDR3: TGTGCCAGTAGTATGGCCCCCATGAACACTGAAGCTTTCTTT. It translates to CASSMAPMNTEAFF.

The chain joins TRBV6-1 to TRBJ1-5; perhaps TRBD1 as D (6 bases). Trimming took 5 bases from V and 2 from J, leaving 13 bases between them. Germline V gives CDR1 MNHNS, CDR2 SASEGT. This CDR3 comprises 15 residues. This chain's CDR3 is CASSLQGYGNQPQHF. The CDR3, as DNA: TGTGCCAGCAGTTTACAGGGTTACGGCAATCAGCCCCAGCATTTT.

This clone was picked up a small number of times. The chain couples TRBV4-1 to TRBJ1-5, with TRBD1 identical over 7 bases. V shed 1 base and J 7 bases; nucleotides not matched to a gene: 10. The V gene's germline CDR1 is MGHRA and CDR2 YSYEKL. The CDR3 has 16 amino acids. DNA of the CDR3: TGCGCCAGCAGCCAAGGGCGACAGGGAAAGGTGCAGCCCCAGCATTTT. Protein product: CASSQGRQGKVQPQHF.

The CDR3, as DNA: TGCGCCAGCAGCCAAGATTCGAGGGGGGGTTCACCCCTCCACTTT. Its protein product is CASSQDSRGGSPLHF. The chain has TRBV4-1 and TRBJ1-6; D might be TRBD1 (6 bases). Deletions cut 0 bases from V and 9 bases from J, with 12 bases between. Germline lookup yields CDR1 MGHRA and CDR2 YSYEKL. The CDR3 extends over 15 amino acids.

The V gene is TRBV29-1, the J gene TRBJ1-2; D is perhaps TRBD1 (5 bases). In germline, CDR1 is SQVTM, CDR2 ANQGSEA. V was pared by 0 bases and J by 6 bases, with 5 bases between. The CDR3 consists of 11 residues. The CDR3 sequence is CSVEEGDGYTF. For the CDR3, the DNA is TGCAGCGTTGAAGAAGGGGATGGCTACACCTTC.

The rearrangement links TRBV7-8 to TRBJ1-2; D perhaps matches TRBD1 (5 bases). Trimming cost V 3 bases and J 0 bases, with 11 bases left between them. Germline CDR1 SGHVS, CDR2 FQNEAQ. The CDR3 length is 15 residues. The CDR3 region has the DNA TGTGCCAGCAGCTTTCAATCCAGGGCTAACTATGGCTACACCTTC. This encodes CASSFQSRANYGYTF.

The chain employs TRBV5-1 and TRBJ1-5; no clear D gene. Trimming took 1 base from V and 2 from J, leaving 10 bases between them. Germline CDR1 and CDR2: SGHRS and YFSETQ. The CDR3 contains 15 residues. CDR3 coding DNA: TGCGCCAGCAGCTTGTCGCCTGGGGGCAATCAGCCCCAGCATTTT. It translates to CASSLSPGGNQPQHF.

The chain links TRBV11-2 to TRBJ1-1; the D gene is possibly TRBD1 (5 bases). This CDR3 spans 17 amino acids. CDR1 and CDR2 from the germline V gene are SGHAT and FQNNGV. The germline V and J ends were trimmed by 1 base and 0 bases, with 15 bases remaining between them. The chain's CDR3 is CASSLAVWQGLNTEAFF. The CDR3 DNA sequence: TGTGCCAGCAGCTTAGCCGTGTGGCAGGGCCTGAACACTGAAGCTTTCTTT.

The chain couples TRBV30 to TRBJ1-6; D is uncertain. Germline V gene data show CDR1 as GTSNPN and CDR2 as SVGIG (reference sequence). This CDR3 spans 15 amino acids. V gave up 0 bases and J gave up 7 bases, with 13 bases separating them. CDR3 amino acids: CAWSVREGQNSPLHF. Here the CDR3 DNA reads TGTGCCTGGAGTGTACGGGAAGGGCAGAATTCACCCCTCCACTTT.

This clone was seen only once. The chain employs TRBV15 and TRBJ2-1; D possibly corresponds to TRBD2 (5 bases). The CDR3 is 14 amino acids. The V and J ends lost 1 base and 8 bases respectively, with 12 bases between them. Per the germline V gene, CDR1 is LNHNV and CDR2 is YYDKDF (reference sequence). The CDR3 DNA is TGTGCCACCAGCAGAGCCCTCGACGGGGATGAGCAGTTCTTC. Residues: CATSRALDGDEQFF.

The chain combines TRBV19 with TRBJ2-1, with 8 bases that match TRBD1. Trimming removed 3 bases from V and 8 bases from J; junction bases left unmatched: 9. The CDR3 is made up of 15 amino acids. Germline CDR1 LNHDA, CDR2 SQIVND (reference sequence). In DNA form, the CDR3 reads TGTGCCAGTAGTATTGGTCAGGGGGCTAGGGATGAGCAGTTCTTC. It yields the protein CASSIGQGARDEQFF.

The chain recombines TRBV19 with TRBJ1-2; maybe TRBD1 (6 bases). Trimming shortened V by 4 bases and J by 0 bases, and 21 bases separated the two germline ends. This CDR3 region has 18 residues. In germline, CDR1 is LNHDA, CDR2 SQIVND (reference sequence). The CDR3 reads CASSTYDYTGIANYGYTF. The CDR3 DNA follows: TGTGCCAGTAGTACCTACGATTACACAGGGATAGCTAACTATGGCTACACCTTC.

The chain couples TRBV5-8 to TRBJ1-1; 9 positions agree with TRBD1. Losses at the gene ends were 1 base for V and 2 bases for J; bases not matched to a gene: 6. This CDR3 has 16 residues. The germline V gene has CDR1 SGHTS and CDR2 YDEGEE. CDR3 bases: TGTGCCAGCAGCTTGTACACGGGACAGGGAAACACTGAAGCTTTCTTT. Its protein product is CASSLYTGQGNTEAFF.

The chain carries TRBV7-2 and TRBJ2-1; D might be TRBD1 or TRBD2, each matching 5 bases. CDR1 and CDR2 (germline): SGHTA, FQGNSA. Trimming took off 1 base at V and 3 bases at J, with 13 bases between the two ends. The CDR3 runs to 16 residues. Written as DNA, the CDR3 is TGTGCCAGCAGCTTAGTCGTCGGGACGGTCTACAATGAGCAGTTCTTC. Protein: CASSLVVGTVYNEQFF.

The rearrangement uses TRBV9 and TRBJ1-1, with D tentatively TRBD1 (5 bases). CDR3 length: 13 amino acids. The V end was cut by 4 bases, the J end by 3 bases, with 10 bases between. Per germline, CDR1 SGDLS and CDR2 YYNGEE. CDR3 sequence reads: CASSLMGDTEAFF. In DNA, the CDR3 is TGTGCCAGCAGCCTAATGGGGGACACTGAAGCTTTCTTT.